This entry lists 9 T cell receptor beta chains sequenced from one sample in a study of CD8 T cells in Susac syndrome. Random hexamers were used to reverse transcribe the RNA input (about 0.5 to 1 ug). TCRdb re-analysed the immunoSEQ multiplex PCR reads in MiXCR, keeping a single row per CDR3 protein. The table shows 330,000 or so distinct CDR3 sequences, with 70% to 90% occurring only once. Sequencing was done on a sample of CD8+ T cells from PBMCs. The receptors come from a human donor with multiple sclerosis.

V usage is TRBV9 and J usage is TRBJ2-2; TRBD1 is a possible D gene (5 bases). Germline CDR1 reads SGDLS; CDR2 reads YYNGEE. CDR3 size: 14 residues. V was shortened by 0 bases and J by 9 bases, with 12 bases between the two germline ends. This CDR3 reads CASSVVALDRELFF. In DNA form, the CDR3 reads TGTGCCAGCAGCGTAGTCGCTTTGGACAGGGAGCTGTTTTTT.

The CDR3 DNA reads TGTGCCAGCAGCGGCCGTGGCGGGACACACTCAGCAGATACGCAGTATTTT. It specifies CASSGRGGTHSADTQYF. The chain recombines TRBV9 with TRBJ2-3; D is possibly TRBD1 or TRBD2 (6 bases each). The CDR3 extends over 17 amino acids. Trimming left V 3 bases short and J 4 bases short, with 21 bases between. Germline V gene sequence: CDR1 SGDLS, CDR2 YYNGEE.

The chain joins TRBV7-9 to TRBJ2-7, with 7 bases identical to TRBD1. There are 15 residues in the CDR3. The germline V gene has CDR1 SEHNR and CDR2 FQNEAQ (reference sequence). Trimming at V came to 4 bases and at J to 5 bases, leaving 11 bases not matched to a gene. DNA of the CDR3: TGTGCCAGCAGCTCCCAATTGACAGGGCTACACGAGCAGTACTTC. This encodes CASSSQLTGLHEQYF.

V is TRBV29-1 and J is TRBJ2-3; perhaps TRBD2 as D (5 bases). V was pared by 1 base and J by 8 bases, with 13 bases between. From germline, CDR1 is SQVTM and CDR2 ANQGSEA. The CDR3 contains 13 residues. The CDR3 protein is CSVEGDNRGTQYF. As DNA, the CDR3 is TGCAGCGTTGAAGGTGACAACCGGGGTACGCAGTATTTT.

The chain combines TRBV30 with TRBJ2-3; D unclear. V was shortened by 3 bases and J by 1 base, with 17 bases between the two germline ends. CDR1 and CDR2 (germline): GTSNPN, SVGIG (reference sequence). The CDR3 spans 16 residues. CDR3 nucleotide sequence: TGTGCCTGGAGCGCCGAAATGAGTCTTCGCACAGATACGCAGTATTTT. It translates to CAWSAEMSLRTDTQYF.

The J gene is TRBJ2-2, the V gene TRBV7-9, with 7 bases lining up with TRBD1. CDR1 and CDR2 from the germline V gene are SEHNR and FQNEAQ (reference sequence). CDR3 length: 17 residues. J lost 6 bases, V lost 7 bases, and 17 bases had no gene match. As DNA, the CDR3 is TGTGCCAGCATTGGACAGGCTGTTGAGGTTCGCCCCGGGGAGCTGTTTTTT. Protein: CASIGQAVEVRPGELFF.

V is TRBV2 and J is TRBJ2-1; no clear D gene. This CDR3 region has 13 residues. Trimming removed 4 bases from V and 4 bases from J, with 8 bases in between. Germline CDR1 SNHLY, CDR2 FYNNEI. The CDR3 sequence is CASSVQRYNEQFF. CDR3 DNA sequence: TGTGCCAGCAGTGTCCAACGATACAATGAGCAGTTCTTC.

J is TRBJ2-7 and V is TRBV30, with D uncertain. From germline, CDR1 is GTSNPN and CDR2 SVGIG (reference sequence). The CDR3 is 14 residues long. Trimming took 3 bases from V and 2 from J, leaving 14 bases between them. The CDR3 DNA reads TGTGCCTGGAGGCAGAAAGCCGGGCCCTACGAGCAGTACTTC. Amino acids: CAWRQKAGPYEQYF. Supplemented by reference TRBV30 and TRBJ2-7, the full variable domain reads SQTIHQWPATLVQPVGSPLSLECTVEGTSNPNLYWYRQAAGRGLQLLFYSVGIGQISSEVPQNLSASRPQDRQFILSSKKLLLSDSGFYLCAWRQKAGPYEQYFGPGTRLTVT.

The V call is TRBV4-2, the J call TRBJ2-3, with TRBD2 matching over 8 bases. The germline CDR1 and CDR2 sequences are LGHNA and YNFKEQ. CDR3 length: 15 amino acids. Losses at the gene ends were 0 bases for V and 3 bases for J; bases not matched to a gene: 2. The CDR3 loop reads CASSQESGGTDTQYF. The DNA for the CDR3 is TGTGCCAGCAGCCAAGAGAGCGGGGGAACAGATACGCAGTATTTT.